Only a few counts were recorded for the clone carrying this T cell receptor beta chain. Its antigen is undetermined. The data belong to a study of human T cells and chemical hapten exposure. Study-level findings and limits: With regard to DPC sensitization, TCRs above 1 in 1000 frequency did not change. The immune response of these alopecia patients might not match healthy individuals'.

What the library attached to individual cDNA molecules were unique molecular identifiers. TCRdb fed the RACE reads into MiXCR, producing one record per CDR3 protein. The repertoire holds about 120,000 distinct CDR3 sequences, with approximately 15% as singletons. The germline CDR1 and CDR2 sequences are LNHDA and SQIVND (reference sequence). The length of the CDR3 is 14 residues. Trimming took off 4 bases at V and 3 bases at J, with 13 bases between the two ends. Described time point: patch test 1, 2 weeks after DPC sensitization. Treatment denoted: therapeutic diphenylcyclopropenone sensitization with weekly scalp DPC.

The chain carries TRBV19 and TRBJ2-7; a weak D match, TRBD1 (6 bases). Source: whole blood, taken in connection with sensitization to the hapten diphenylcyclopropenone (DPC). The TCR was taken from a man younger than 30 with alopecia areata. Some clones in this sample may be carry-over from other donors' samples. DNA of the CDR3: TGTGCCAGTAGTAGGGACATTGCGCTCTACGAGCAGTACTTC. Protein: CASSRDIALYEQYF. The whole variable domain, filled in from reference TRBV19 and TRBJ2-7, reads DGGITQSPKYLFRKEGQNVTLSCEQNLNHDAMYWYRQDPGQGLRLIYYSQIVNDFQKGDIAEGYSVSREKKESFPLTVTSAQKNPTAFYLCASSRDIALYEQYFGPGTRLTVT.